The rows below give T cell receptor beta chains drawn from one sample of a study of graft-versus-host responses after intestinal transplantation. These receptors have no known antigen. Only in-frame clones appear in the TCRdb table, and some are missing; sequencing was by immunoSEQ multiplex PCR. Here the sample spans about 82,000 clones, less than 95% being singletons. The sequenced sample was unstimulated CD4+ T cells sorted from spleen or lymph node cells, obtained before transplant. These receptors were taken from a human donor who was the organ donor for an intestinal transplant. Each CDR3 is given with its conserved first and last residue.

J	V	CDR3
TRBJ1-1	TRBV18	CASSRAVSRGTGPNTEAFF
TRBJ2-2	TRBV11-2	CASSLAPISGNTGELFF
TRBJ1-3	TRBV18	CASSADSSGNTIYF
TRBJ2-3	TRBV30	CARSSGSTDTQYF
TRBJ2-1	TRBV10-3	CATTTGGTGGLLGEQFF
TRBJ2-7	TRBV25-1	CASSGGGGGSLGEQYF
TRBJ2-3	TRBV12-5	CASGLAILSGGVTDTQYF
TRBJ1-5	TRBV25-1	CASSESQGNQPQHF
TRBJ1-3	TRBV5-4	CASSLGVLGNTIYF
TRBJ1-1	TRBV19	CASSIGGTVQNTEAFF
TRBJ1-4	TRBV5-1	CASSLAGGTNEKLFF
TRBJ1-6	TRBV21-1	CATKGAGFYNSPLHF
TRBJ2-1	TRBV7-8	CASSPLNLGSYNEQFF
TRBJ2-5	TRBV7-9	CASSLWQGAFLFQETQYF
TRBJ2-2	TRBV27	CASSFLGRTGNTGELFF
TRBJ1-1	TRBV23-1	CARRKDRGRRPHLTEAFF
TRBJ2-3	TRBV6-4	CASKVGASTDTQYF
TRBJ1-2	TRBV27	CASSPGGTGYTF
TRBJ2-4	TRBV28	CASSSGQDVGKNIQYF
TRBJ1-5	TRBV30	CAWSAGVNQPQHF
TRBJ1-5	TRBV7-9	CASSLGLTGPQHF
TRBJ2-4	TRBV4-1	CASSQEAVAKNIQYF
TRBJ1-5	TRBV19	CASSIDRLRGAGQPQHF
TRBJ1-2	TRBV11-3	CASSFEGANYGYTF
TRBJ2-7	TRBV7-8	CASSLLTEIYEQYF
TRBJ2-7	TRBV6-7	CASRYEQYF
TRBJ2-1	TRBV15	CATSRGRQWEGLF